This passage covers 10 T cell receptor beta chains from one sample sequenced in a study of shared clonotypes between healthy human individuals. TCRdb's table, derived via immunoSEQ multiplex PCR, lists solely in-frame clones and lacks some. The repertoire has 850,000 to 1,200,000 clones, around 76% of them found once; the top ten carry about 1.5%. The sample consisted of memory CD4+ T cells sorted from blood. Noted subset: CD45RA-negative fraction. These receptor sequences come from a young man in good health.

The V call is TRBV29-1, the J call TRBJ2-7, with 10 bases lining up with TRBD1. The length of the CDR3 is 14 residues. With 6 bases clipped from V and 6 bases from J, the junction kept 11 bases outside the gene matches. Germline CDR1 SQVTM, CDR2 ANQGSEA. The DNA for the CDR3 is TGCAGCGTCGCCTCGGGGACAGGGGCTACCGAGCAGTACTTC. It encodes CSVASGTGATEQYF.

The V and J genes are TRBV7-3 and TRBJ2-5; 7 nucleotides agree with TRBD1. The V gene's germline CDR1 is SGHTA and CDR2 FQGTGA. This CDR3 region has 16 residues. V was pared by 4 bases and J by 5 bases, with 13 bases of the junction left unmatched. CDR3 bases: TGTGCCAGCAGCTCCCACAGGGGTCACCGGGTGGAGACCCAGTACTTC. Residues: CASSSHRGHRVETQYF.

The chain joins TRBV6-4 to TRBJ2-1; 11 bases match TRBD2. Losses at the gene ends were 5 bases for V and 7 bases for J; bases not matched to a gene: 7. Germline CDR1 and CDR2: MRHNA and SNTAGT. This CDR3 region has 15 residues. The CDR3 DNA sequence: TGTGCCAGCAGTCACGAACTAGCGGGGGTGAATGAGCAGTTCTTC. Amino acid sequence: CASSHELAGVNEQFF.

The chain recombines TRBV2 with TRBJ1-4; 8 bases match TRBD1. The CDR3 extends over 15 amino acids. The germline gives CDR1 SNHLY, CDR2 FYNNEI. The junction had 7 bases not matched to a gene; V was cut back by 6 bases and J by 4 bases. The CDR3 reads CASRATGANNEKLFF. CDR3 DNA sequence: TGTGCCAGCAGGGCGACAGGGGCCAATAATGAAAAACTGTTTTTT.

The V call is TRBV9, the J call TRBJ1-6; TRBD1 aligns across 9 bases. The CDR3 runs 16 residues. In germline, CDR1 is SGDLS, CDR2 YYNGEE. V lost 1 base to trimming and J lost 7 bases; unmatched junction nucleotides: 6. CDR3 nucleotides: TGTGCCAGCAGCGTATCAACAGGGGGCGTGAATTCACCCCTCCACTTT. Encoded protein: CASSVSTGGVNSPLHF.

The gene calls are TRBV13 and TRBJ2-5; possible D gene TRBD2, 6 bases. This CDR3 has 14 residues. The germline V and J ends were trimmed by 1 base and 4 bases, with 10 bases remaining between them. Germline V CDR1 and CDR2: PRHDT, FYEKMQ (reference sequence). The CDR3 nucleotides are TGTGCCAGCAGCTTAGCGGGAGTGATAGAGACCCAGTACTTC. Residues: CASSLAGVIETQYF.

The chain uses TRBV29-1 and TRBJ1-3; no clear D gene. Per germline, CDR1 SQVTM and CDR2 ANQGSEA. The V gene lost 7 bases and the J gene lost 0 bases, with 10 bases spanning the gap. The CDR3 runs to 13 residues. CDR3 sequence: CSASPDSGNTIYF. In DNA form, the CDR3 reads TGCAGCGCCAGCCCTGACTCTGGAAACACCATATATTTT.

The V gene is TRBV10-3, the J gene TRBJ2-5, with D perhaps TRBD1 or TRBD2 (5 bases each). V was trimmed by 3 bases and J by 5 bases, leaving 13 bases between them. The CDR3 has 14 residues. Germline-derived CDR1 and CDR2 are ENHRY and SYGVKD. In DNA, the CDR3 is TGTGCCATCAGTGACGGGACCGACTGGGAGACCCAGTACTTC. Protein product: CAISDGTDWETQYF.

The chain combines TRBV5-1 with TRBJ1-6; 8 nucleotides line up with TRBD1. The germline gives CDR1 SGHRS, CDR2 YFSETQ. The CDR3 length is 17 residues. V trimming: 2 bases; J trimming: 4 bases; junction bases outside the gene matches: 8. The CDR3 sequence is CASSLDPQGAYNSPLHF. As DNA, the CDR3 is TGCGCCAGCAGCTTAGATCCCCAGGGGGCTTATAATTCACCCCTCCACTTT.

This clone was counted between two and nine times. J is TRBJ2-5 and V is TRBV5-1, with D possibly being TRBD2 (6 bases). Trimming took off 2 bases at V and 0 bases at J, with 11 bases between the two ends. The CDR3 extends over 15 amino acids. Germline V gene data show CDR1 as SGHRS and CDR2 as YFSETQ. CDR3 sequence reads: CASSFIAGNQETQYF. DNA for the CDR3: TGCGCCAGCAGCTTCATCGCGGGGAACCAAGAGACCCAGTACTTC.